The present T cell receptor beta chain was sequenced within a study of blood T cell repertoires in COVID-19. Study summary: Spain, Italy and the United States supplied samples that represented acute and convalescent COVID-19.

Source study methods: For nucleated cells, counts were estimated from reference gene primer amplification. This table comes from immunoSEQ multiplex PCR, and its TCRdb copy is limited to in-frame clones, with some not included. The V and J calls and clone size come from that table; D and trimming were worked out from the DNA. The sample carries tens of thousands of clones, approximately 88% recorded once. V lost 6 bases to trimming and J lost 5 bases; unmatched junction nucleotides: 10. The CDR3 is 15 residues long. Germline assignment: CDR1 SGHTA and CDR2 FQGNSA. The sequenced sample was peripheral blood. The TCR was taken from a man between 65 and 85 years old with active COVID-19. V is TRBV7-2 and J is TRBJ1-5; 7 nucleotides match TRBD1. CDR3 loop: CASSPGQDAHQPQHF. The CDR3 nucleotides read TGTGCCAGCAGTCCAGGACAGGACGCGCATCAGCCCCAGCATTTT.